Given below is one T cell receptor (beta chain) in context. The antigen is unknown. Profiling relied on immunoSEQ multiplex PCR, and the TCRdb table lists in-frame clones only, not all of them. The profile shows approximately 90,000 clones, around four fifths of them singletons. This record comes from a study of glioma-infiltrating T cells after dendritic cell vaccination. Regarding time point: after dendritic cell vaccination, including at tumor progression/relapse. From germline, CDR1 is SQVTM and CDR2 ANQGSEA. Trimming took 6 bases from V and 0 from J; bases not matched to a gene: 4. The CDR3 totals 14 residues. The study, taken as a whole, reports: Survival was not directly related to TCR clonality in these patients.

The receptor's source is a human donor with glioblastoma. The sample in question was blood, obtained after dendritic cell vaccination. The chain joins TRBV29-1 to TRBJ2-1, with 8 bases lining up with TRBD2. In DNA form, the CDR3 reads TGCAGCGTCCGCGGGGGGAGCTCCTACAATGAGCAGTTCTTC. This codes for CSVRGGSSYNEQFF.